This T cell receptor (beta chain) is from a study of blood T cell repertoires in COVID-19. For the study at large: Sample material is recorded as cDNA or gDNA derived from T cells, B-cell-depleted T cells, or PBMCs.

Followed over time, Seattle patients had been enrolled while infection was active. V lost 2 bases and J lost 5, with 10 bases in between. This CDR3 has 14 amino acids. Germline V gene data show CDR1 as MDHEN and CDR2 as SYDVKM. In the original workflow: Nucleated cell number was recorded as an estimate derived from reference gene primer amplification. Measured with immunoSEQ multiplex PCR; TCRdb has only the in-frame clones, and not every one. That table supplies the V and J calls and clone size; D and trimming were determined from the DNA. The sample lists about 140,000 clones, around 83% occurring once.

The sequenced material came from peripheral blood. This receptor was identified in a man aged 30 to 39 with COVID-19, enrolled during active disease. The chain has TRBV28 and TRBJ1-5; a weak D match, TRBD1 (6 bases). The CDR3 sequence is CASSLGDTYQPQHF. DNA of the CDR3: TGTGCCAGCAGTTTAGGGGACACATATCAGCCCCAGCATTTT.